These 13 T cell receptor beta chains came from one sample sequenced in a study of blood T cells in healthy people across ages. Primed by a sample-barcoded 5' primer and a J-beta primer mix, a second PCR proceeded for about 7 to 11 cycles. TCRdb reanalysed the 5' RACE reads using MiXCR and keeps one entry per CDR3 protein. The table records about 810,000 distinct CDR3 sequences, around 36% of them present only once. The sequenced material came from blood. The receptors derive from a man younger than 35 in good health.

The chain joins TRBV12-3 or TRBV12-4 to TRBJ2-1, with D possibly called TRBD1 or TRBD2 (6 bases each). This CDR3 is 15 amino acids long. V dropped 6 bases and J dropped 7 bases, with 19 bases sitting between them. Here the CDR3 DNA reads TGTGCCAGCAGAAGGGGGGACACGGGTCGGAATGAGCAGTTCTTC. Residues: CASRRGDTGRNEQFF.

This sequence joins TRBV11-2 and TRBJ2-1; 11 nucleotides align to TRBD2. Germline V lookup: CDR1 SGHAT, CDR2 FQNNGV. This CDR3 has 15 residues. The V segment lost 5 bases and the J segment 6 bases; nucleotides outside the gene matches: 6. The CDR3 region has the DNA TGTGCCAGCAGCCACCTAGCGGGGGGCCCCAATGAGCAGTTCTTC. This codes for CASSHLAGGPNEQFF.

There are many counts of this clonotype. The chain links TRBV5-6 to TRBJ2-2; D is unresolved. Germline V gene sequence: CDR1 SGHDT, CDR2 YYEEEE. The CDR3 extends over 12 amino acids. Trimming took 0 bases from V and 7 from J, leaving 4 bases between them. CDR3 sequence (DNA): TGTGCCAGCAGCTTGGTGGTCGGGGAGCTGTTTTTT. Protein product: CASSLVVGELFF.

The chain is built from TRBV20-1 and TRBJ2-7, with a tentative D call TRBD1 (6 bases). This CDR3 comprises 17 residues. Trimming pared 0 bases from V and 6 bases from J, leaving 24 bases between. Looked up from germline, CDR1 is DFQATT and CDR2 is SNEGSKA (reference sequence). Here the CDR3 DNA reads TGCAGTGCTAGAGATTTTAGCCTCGGACAGTCATGGTCCGAGCAGTACTTC. Its translation is CSARDFSLGQSWSEQYF.

In the case of this clonotype: This could be a read error, since a much larger clone is one nucleotide away. The chain links TRBV20-1 to TRBJ2-1; TRBD1 is a possible D gene (6 bases). The CDR3 runs 12 residues. CDR1 is DFQATT, CDR2 SNEGSKA, per germline (reference sequence). V was shortened by 5 bases and J by 10 bases, with 15 bases between the two germline ends. The CDR3: CSASRGAYEQFF. Here the CDR3 DNA reads TGCAGTGCTTCCAGGGGAGCCTACGAGCAGTTCTTC.

This clonotype came up once. The chain joins TRBV7-9 to TRBJ1-2, with D perhaps TRBD1 (5 bases). The CDR3 runs 11 residues. Looked up from germline, CDR1 is SEHNR and CDR2 is FQNEAQ (reference sequence). Trimming cost V 4 bases and J 10 bases, with 10 bases left between them. The CDR3 DNA reads as TGTGCCAGCAGCTATCAGGGAGACTACACCTTC. This codes for CASSYQGDYTF. Based on the CDR3 plus reference TRBV7-9 and TRBJ1-2, the full variable domain is DTGVSQNPRHKITKRGQNVTFRCDPISEHNRLYWYRQTLGQGPEFLTYFQNEAQLEKSRLLSDRFSAERPKGSFSTLEIQRTEQGDSAMYLCASSYQGDYTFGSGTRLTVV.

At least ten counts were recorded for this clonotype. V is TRBV7-9 and J is TRBJ2-1, with D perhaps assigned TRBD1 or TRBD2 (5 bases each). The germline V gene has CDR1 SEHNR and CDR2 FQNEAQ (reference sequence). The V end lost 5 bases, the J end lost 0 bases, and 14 bases lay between the germline ends. The CDR3 is made up of 16 amino acids. The DNA for the CDR3 is TGTGCCAGCAGCGCCGGGACCCAGAGCTCCTACAATGAGCAGTTCTTC. Its protein is CASSAGTQSSYNEQFF.

The chain recombines TRBV27 with TRBJ1-2, with unresolved D. The CDR3 consists of 14 residues. CDR1 MNHEY and CDR2 SMNVEV come from the germline V gene (reference sequence). Deletions cut 5 bases from V and 7 bases from J, with 17 bases between. The CDR3 coding sequence is TGTGCCAGCAGTCCCGCGGGGTTCTGGGGTGGCTACACCTTC. Encoded protein: CASSPAGFWGGYTF.

A word on this clonotype: A much larger clone differs from this one at a single base, so this may be a read error. The genes are TRBV27 and TRBJ2-3; D gene unclear. The CDR3 sequence is 14 residues long. Per germline, CDR1 MNHEY and CDR2 SMNVEV (reference sequence). Written as DNA, the CDR3 is TGTGCCAGCAGTTCGAGCCCCGGAACAGATACGCTGTATTTT. Its translation: CASSSSPGTDTLYF.

The chain employs TRBV14 and TRBJ1-1, with a possible D match to TRBD1 (6 bases). V lost 4 bases and J 10 bases, leaving 13 bases between the germline ends. Germline assignment: CDR1 SGHDN and CDR2 FVKESK. The CDR3 has 12 residues. CDR3 nucleotide sequence: TGTGCCAGCAGCCGACCAACAGGGCTAGCTTTCTTT. Amino acid sequence: CASSRPTGLAFF. The whole variable domain, filled in from reference TRBV14 and TRBJ1-1, reads EAGVTQFPSHSVIEKGQTVTLRCDPISGHDNLYWYRRVMGKEIKFLLHFVKESKQDESGMPNNRFLAERTGGTYSTLKVQPAELEDSGVYFCASSRPTGLAFFGQGTRLTVV.

The chain employs TRBV12-3 or TRBV12-4 and TRBJ1-1; maybe TRBD1 (5 bases). This CDR3 is 13 amino acids long. The ends were cut back, 3 bases at V and 7 bases at J, with 12 bases in the middle. CDR3 in amino acids: CASSLYLRGEAFF. Here the CDR3 DNA reads TGTGCCAGCAGTTTGTATCTAAGGGGTGAAGCTTTCTTT.

This clonotype was found a few times. This rearrangement joins TRBV12-3 or TRBV12-4 to TRBJ1-6; D call uncertain. The germline V and J ends were trimmed by 3 bases and 11 bases, with 11 bases remaining between them. CDR3 length: 13 amino acids. This chain's CDR3 is CASSFSRAPPLHF. DNA of the CDR3: TGTGCCAGCAGTTTCTCCCGGGCACCACCCCTCCACTTT.

This clonotype was seen more than once but under ten times. The chain employs TRBV10-3 and TRBJ1-5, with D uncertain. CDR1 is ENHRY, CDR2 SYGVKD, per germline. V dropped 3 bases and J dropped 6 bases, with 12 bases sitting between them. The CDR3 runs to 14 residues. The CDR3 region is CAISDGRGGQPQHF. The CDR3 coding sequence is TGTGCCATCAGTGACGGGCGGGGTGGTCAGCCCCAGCATTTT.